This is a list of T cell receptor beta chains from one sample in a study of blood T cells in healthy people across ages. TCRdb processed the 5' RACE reads anew with MiXCR; each CDR3 protein has one entry. The sample records about 680,000 distinct CDR3 sequences, 49% being singletons. The sequencing input was blood. These receptors were obtained from an older woman in good health. CDR3s include the opening cysteine and the closing phenylalanine or tryptophan. A D gene is named only where the DNA matches it firmly. Clone size appears in some rows only: once, few, many, or a class for an expanded clone.

CDR3 protein	CDR3 DNA	V gene	J gene	D gene	clone size
CASSQERSSGSYYEQYF	TGTGCCAGCAGCCAAGAGCGGTCTAGCGGGAGTTACTACGAGCAGTACTTC	TRBV3-1	TRBJ2-7	TRBD2	many
CASSHPVGSSSYNEQYF	TGTGCCAGCAGCCATCCCGTGGGGAGCAGCTCCTACAATGAGCAGTACTTC	TRBV3-1	TRBJ2-7	NA	NA
CASSYSPSSSYEQYF	TGTGCCAGCAGTTACTCTCCGTCATCCTCCTACGAGCAGTACTTC	TRBV6-5	TRBJ2-7	NA	once
CSVMLDGKNRISYEQYF	TGCAGCGTTATGCTGGACGGAAAAAACCGTATTTCCTACGAGCAGTACTTC	TRBV29-1	TRBJ2-7	NA	few
CAITTDRDSGNTIYF	TGTGCCATCACCACGGACAGGGACTCTGGAAACACCATATATTTT	TRBV10-3	TRBJ1-3	TRBD1	once
CASSLAQIAYNEQYF	TGTGCCAGCAGCTTAGCACAGATCGCCTACAATGAGCAGTACTTC	TRBV11-2	TRBJ2-5	NA	NA
CASSLLAAYEQYF	TGTGCCAGCAGCCTACTAGCGGCCTACGAGCAGTACTTC	TRBV12-3/TRBV12-4	TRBJ2-7	TRBD2	many
CSAEQGSGVYNEQYF	TGCAGTGCTGAACAGGGTAGCGGGGTCTACAATGAGCAGTACTTC	TRBV20-1	TRBJ2-7	TRBD2	NA
CASRTGNTYEQYF	TGTGCCTCACGGACAGGGAATACCTACGAGCAGTACTTC	TRBV30	TRBJ2-7	TRBD1	NA
CASRRSVGATNEKLFF	TGTGCCAGCAGGCGAAGTGTGGGGGCAACTAATGAAAAACTGTTTTTT	TRBV7-2	TRBJ1-4	NA	NA
CSAREKSSAKNIQYF	TGCAGTGCTAGAGAAAAGAGTTCGGCCAAAAACATTCAGTACTTC	TRBV20-1	TRBJ2-4	NA	NA
CASSLGPGAEETQYF	TGCGCCAGCAGCCTTGGCCCAGGGGCGGAAGAGACCCAGTACTTC	TRBV4-3	TRBJ2-5	NA	few
CSAAFQQTMNTEAFF	TGCAGTGCTGCCTTCCAACAGACTATGAACACTGAAGCTTTCTTT	TRBV20-1	TRBJ1-1	NA	NA
CSVTPPREYNGQYF	TGCAGCGTTACCCCGCCTCGCGAGTACAATGGGCAGTACTTC	TRBV29-1	TRBJ2-5	NA	NA
CAISGSGRSYEQYF	TGTGCCATCAGTGGGTCGGGCAGATCCTACGAGCAGTACTTC	TRBV10-3	TRBJ2-7	NA	NA
CASSLAGTGGSNGYTF	TGTGCCAGCAGTTTAGCCGGGACAGGGGGATCAAATGGCTACACCTTC	TRBV28	TRBJ1-2	TRBD1	NA
CASSLYGLDSGANVLTF	TGTGCCAGCAGCCTCTACGGGCTCGACTCTGGGGCCAACGTCCTGACTTTC	TRBV7-2	TRBJ2-6	NA	once
CASSSDSGGSGANVLTF	TGTGCCAGCAGCAGTGATAGCGGAGGCTCTGGGGCCAACGTCCTGACTTTC	TRBV9	TRBJ2-6	NA	NA
CASINGGGTYYGYTF	TGTGCCAGCATCAACGGGGGAGGAACCTACTATGGCTACACCTTC	TRBV5-5	TRBJ1-2	NA	NA
CASSGPDEQFF	TGTGCCAGCAGCGGCCCCGATGAGCAGTTCTTC	TRBV7-3	TRBJ2-1	NA	few
CASSETRRADTQYF	TGTGCCAGCAGCGAAACGAGGCGGGCAGATACGCAGTATTTT	TRBV9	TRBJ2-3	NA	many
CASSLGSASYGYTF	TGTGCCAGCAGCCTAGGGTCGGCCAGCTATGGCTACACCTTC	TRBV7-9	TRBJ1-2	NA	NA
CSPEAVQGGYEQYF	TGCAGCCCAGAGGCGGTACAGGGCGGGTACGAGCAGTACTTC	TRBV29-1	TRBJ2-7	NA	NA
CASSLMGLAGVYEQYF	TGCGCCAGCAGCTTGATGGGACTAGCGGGGGTCTACGAGCAGTACTTC	TRBV5-1	TRBJ2-7	TRBD2	few
CASLRLAGNNEQYF	TGTGCCAGCCTTAGGCTAGCGGGAAACAATGAGCAGTACTTC	TRBV2	TRBJ2-7	TRBD2	NA
CASSRPNEKLFF	TGTGCCAGCAGCCGGCCTAATGAAAAACTGTTTTTT	TRBV2	TRBJ1-4	NA	NA
CASSVTAASYNEQFF	TGTGCCAGCAGCGTAACAGCGGCCTCCTACAATGAGCAGTTCTTC	TRBV9	TRBJ2-1	NA	NA
CASRPRQTNTEAFF	TGTGCCAGCAGACCTCGACAAACAAACACTGAAGCTTTCTTT	TRBV6-5	TRBJ1-1	NA	few
CASSLAGRGFDEQFF	TGTGCCAGCAGTTTAGCCGGGAGAGGTTTTGATGAGCAGTTCTTC	TRBV7-2	TRBJ2-1	NA	NA
CASGTGADSPLHF	TGTGCCAGCGGTACAGGGGCGGATTCACCCCTCCACTTT	TRBV7-2	TRBJ1-6	TRBD1	NA
CTSSSGGANSYEQYF	TGTACCAGCAGCTCGGGGGGGGCAAACTCCTACGAGCAGTACTTC	TRBV7-2	TRBJ2-7	TRBD2	NA
CSARSLREVADTQYF	TGCAGTGCTAGGTCGCTGCGGGAGGTAGCAGATACGCAGTATTTT	TRBV20-1	TRBJ2-3	TRBD2	NA
CASSPTSGRAGSDEQYF	TGTGCCAGTTCCCCTACTAGCGGGAGGGCCGGATCTGACGAGCAGTACTTC	TRBV19	TRBJ2-7	TRBD2	NA
CASSLVRTYEQYF	TGTGCCAGCAGCTTAGTGCGAACCTACGAGCAGTACTTC	TRBV7-2	TRBJ2-7	NA	few
CAITNGSYNEQFF	TGTGCCATCACCAACGGCTCCTACAATGAGCAGTTCTTC	TRBV10-3	TRBJ2-1	NA	few
CASTDRDTGELFF	TGTGCCAGCACCGACAGGGATACCGGGGAGCTGTTTTTT	TRBV6-2/TRBV6-3	TRBJ2-2	TRBD1	NA
CASSLTSSPSGYYEQYF	TGTGCCAGCAGCTTAACGTCCTCCCCTAGCGGCTACTACGAGCAGTACTTC	TRBV7-3	TRBJ2-7	TRBD2	few
CAISFGTSGASSTDTQYF	TGTGCCATCAGCTTCGGGACTAGCGGCGCTTCTAGCACAGATACGCAGTATTTT	TRBV10-3	TRBJ2-3	TRBD2	NA